Presented here are 9 T cell receptor beta chains from one specimen sequenced in a study of T cells in Graves' hyperthyroidism and ophthalmopathy. Authors of the study amplified TCR beta CDR3 regions from RNA transcripts. The HTBI primer set drove a first-round RT-PCR of the TCR CDR3. MiXCR was run by TCRdb on the multiplex PCR reads, yielding one entry per CDR3 protein. The repertoire has around 200,000 distinct CDR3 sequences, more than 15% of them found once; the top ten carry approximately 28%. Sample: blood. The source is a woman aged 45 to 65 with Graves' hyperthyroidism.

This clonotype was picked up a small number of times. The CDR3 DNA reads TGTGCCAGCTCACCAAGGGGACAGGTCCCTTCCGAGCAGTACTTC. It encodes CASSPRGQVPSEQYF. The V gene is TRBV18, the J gene TRBJ2-7; 8 bases align to TRBD1. This CDR3 region has 15 residues. Trimming removed 2 bases from V and 6 bases from J; junction bases left unmatched: 9. Germline values: CDR1 KGHSH, CDR2 LQKENI.

This clonotype was detected many times. The genes are TRBV16 and TRBJ1-2; D not resolved. Germline V gene lookup returns CDR1 KGHSY and CDR2 FQNENV. There are 12 residues in the CDR3. V dropped 0 bases and J dropped 8 bases, with 7 bases sitting between them. This CDR3 is CASSQSSPGYTF. The CDR3 DNA follows: TGTGCCAGCAGCCAATCTTCCCCCGGCTACACCTTC.

This clonotype was seen many times. The chain couples TRBV6-2 or TRBV6-3 to TRBJ2-7; the D call may be TRBD1 or TRBD2 (5 bases each). Germline V gene lookup returns CDR1 MNHEY and CDR2 SVGEGT. Trimming removed 5 bases at V and 6 bases at J, with 20 bases between. CDR3 length: 15 amino acids. The chain's CDR3 is CASSPPGPTTVEQYF. For the CDR3, the DNA is TGTGCCAGCAGTCCTCCGGGACCCACCACTGTCGAGCAGTACTTC.

There are many counts of this clonotype. This chain joins TRBV2 and TRBJ1-1; 7 bases are shared with TRBD1. There are 13 residues in the CDR3. After removal of 8 bases from V and 6 bases from J, the junction contained 9 bases not matched to a gene. The V gene's germline CDR1 is SNHLY and CDR2 FYNNEI. The CDR3 region is CASFNGQAAEAFF. As DNA, the CDR3 is TGTGCCAGCTTCAACGGACAGGCGGCTGAAGCTTTCTTT.

This clonotype was recorded at least ten times. V is TRBV28 and J is TRBJ2-1, with D uncertain. V lost 6 bases and J 4 bases, leaving 10 bases between the germline ends. The CDR3 is made up of 13 amino acids. CDR1 is MDHEN and CDR2 is SYDVKM in the germline V gene. The chain's CDR3 is CASSRKPYNEQFF. CDR3 coding DNA: TGTGCCAGCAGCCGTAAACCATACAATGAGCAGTTCTTC.

This clonotype was observed at least ten times. V and J are TRBV28 and TRBJ1-5; D is unresolved. Germline lookup yields CDR1 MDHEN and CDR2 SYDVKM. Between the trimmed V and J ends, which lost 2 bases and 9 bases, there was a span of 8 bases. The CDR3 is 12 residues long. The CDR3 reads CASSLGARPQHF. The DNA of the CDR3 is TGTGCCAGCAGTTTAGGAGCCAGGCCCCAGCATTTT.

The sample holds many counts of this clonotype. The chain links TRBV7-9 to TRBJ1-1, with D perhaps TRBD1 (6 bases). V lost 7 bases and J 6 bases, leaving 12 bases between the germline ends. The germline CDR1 and CDR2 sequences are SEHNR and FQNEAQ (reference sequence). The CDR3 is made up of 12 amino acids. CDR3 DNA: TGTGCCAGCAACCAACAGGGTGCTGAAGCTTTCTTT. Translated, it gives CASNQQGAEAFF.

This clonotype occurred many times. The chain combines TRBV28 with TRBJ2-3, with D perhaps TRBD2 (7 bases). CDR1 and CDR2 (germline): MDHEN, SYDVKM. V was pared by 4 bases and J by 0 bases, with 14 bases between. The CDR3 has 16 amino acids. The CDR3 DNA reads as TGTGCCAGCAGTTCCCCTCGGGGGGCTAGCACAGATACGCAGTATTTT. Protein sequence: CASSSPRGASTDTQYF.

This clonotype was detected ten times or more. The chain employs TRBV7-8 and TRBJ2-5; the match to TRBD2 covers 7 bases. This CDR3 has 14 amino acids. The J segment lost 4 bases and the V segment lost 2 bases, leaving 4 bases of the junction unmatched. From germline, CDR1 is SGHVS and CDR2 FQNEAQ. Here the CDR3 reads CASSLWEGAETQYF. The CDR3 DNA follows: TGTGCCAGCAGCTTATGGGAGGGTGCAGAGACCCAGTACTTC.